The 31 T cell receptor beta chains below were found in one sample sequenced in a study of blood T cells in healthy people across ages. With a J-beta primer mix and a sample-barcoded 5' primer, a second PCR ran roughly 6 to 12 cycles. TCRdb recomputed calls from the 5' RACE reads with MiXCR, one row per CDR3 protein. The table includes some 760,000 distinct CDR3 sequences, approximately 25% detected once. The same sample was also studied in work on T cells of mothers and their children.

The sample was blood. These receptors all stem from a boy younger than 18 in good health.

The rearrangement uses TRBV10-3 and TRBJ2-1, with 10 bases lining up with TRBD2. The J call may be mistaken, given a closer DNA end match to TRBJ2-5. This CDR3 contains 14 residues. Germline CDR1 ENHRY, CDR2 SYGVKD. The CDR3 DNA follows: TGTGCCATCAGGGCCGGGACTAGCGTTGAGACCCAGTACTTC. This codes for CAIRAGTSVETQYF.

This CDR3 is CSAFKLVQETQYF. The CDR3 DNA reads TGCAGTGCTTTCAAGCTAGTACAAGAGACCCAGTACTTC. The chain carries TRBV20-1 and TRBJ2-5; no clear D. The CDR3 is made up of 13 amino acids. The germline V gene has CDR1 DFQATT and CDR2 SNEGSKA (reference sequence). The V gene lost 5 bases and the J gene lost 2 bases, with 12 bases spanning the gap.

The table lists this clonotype with a few counts. V usage is TRBV20-1 and J usage is TRBJ2-5; a possible D gene is TRBD2 (6 bases). The end of the DNA is better explained by TRBJ2-7, so the J call may be wrong. The CDR3 has 16 amino acids. In germline, CDR1 is DFQATT, CDR2 SNEGSKA (reference sequence). CDR3 coding DNA: TGCAGTGCTAGAGATGTTGGAGGGAGGAGCTCCTACGAGCAGTACTTC. This gives the protein CSARDVGGRSSYEQYF.

The sample holds a few counts of this clonotype. The V gene is TRBV29-1, the J gene TRBJ2-2, with no clear D. The CDR3 totals 11 residues. The V and J ends lost 7 bases and 7 bases respectively, with 10 bases between them. Germline-derived CDR1 and CDR2 are SQVTM and ANQGSEA. The CDR3 coding sequence is TGCAGCGGGGAACTATACGGGGAGCTGTTTTTT. The encoded protein is CSGELYGELFF.

The J gene is TRBJ2-5, the V gene TRBV7-2; D perhaps matches TRBD2 (6 bases). The DNA end is more similar to TRBJ2-1, so the J call may be wrong. The CDR3 length is 17 residues. Per germline, CDR1 SGHTA and CDR2 FQGNSA. CDR3 in amino acids: CASSLAFSGGIYNEQFF. CDR3 coding DNA: TGTGCCAGCAGCTTAGCGTTTTCAGGCGGGATCTACAATGAGCAGTTCTTC.

The J gene is TRBJ2-7, the V gene TRBV20-1; 8 nucleotides agree with TRBD2. Losses at the gene ends were 3 bases for V and 4 bases for J; bases not matched to a gene: 8. Germline V gene lookup returns CDR1 DFQATT and CDR2 SNEGSKA (reference sequence). The CDR3 loop spans 14 amino acids. The CDR3 spells CSARSTSGPYEQYF. CDR3 DNA sequence: TGCAGTGCTAGGAGCACTAGCGGACCATACGAGCAGTACTTC.

This clonotype was picked up a small number of times. The J gene is TRBJ2-4, the V gene TRBV6-5; D could derive from TRBD1 or TRBD2 (5 bases each). V was clipped by 5 bases and J by 4 bases, with 12 bases between them. The CDR3 runs to 14 residues. Germline CDR1 is MNHEY and CDR2 is SVGAGI. In DNA, the CDR3 is TGTGCCAGCAGTCCTTGGGACGGTAAAAACATTCAGTACTTC. Its protein is CASSPWDGKNIQYF.

The chain employs TRBV3-1 and TRBJ2-7; D is undetermined. The CDR3 extends over 13 amino acids. Germline CDR1 is LGHDT and CDR2 is YNNKEL (reference sequence). Trimming took off 3 bases at V and 6 bases at J, with 12 bases between the two ends. CDR3 coding DNA: TGTGCCAGCAGCCACCACATCGGCTCCGAGCAGTACTTC. Translated, it gives CASSHHIGSEQYF.

This clonotype has a handful of counts. This chain links TRBV7-9 with TRBJ2-7; D gene ambiguous. V lost 3 bases and J lost 0, with 9 bases in between. This CDR3 contains 14 residues. Germline V gene lookup returns CDR1 SEHNR and CDR2 FQNEAQ (reference sequence). CDR3 protein: CASSFGSNSYEQYF. The CDR3 region has the DNA TGTGCCAGCAGCTTCGGCTCTAACTCCTACGAGCAGTACTTC.

This clonotype was counted only a few times. The junction and the germline gene differ at one end; a read error may be behind it. The V call is TRBV5-1, the J call TRBJ2-5, with TRBD2 identical over 12 bases. The CDR3 has 14 amino acids. Germline CDR1 reads SGHRS; CDR2 reads YFSETQ. DNA of the CDR3: TGCGCCAGCACCCCTAGCGGGAGGGGTGAGACCCAGCACTTC. Translating gives CASTPSGRGETQHF.

This clonotype showed up just a few times. The chain has TRBV12-5 and TRBJ2-2; a possible D gene is TRBD2 (6 bases). CDR3 length: 16 amino acids. V was pared by 2 bases and J by 4 bases, with 14 bases between. In germline, CDR1 is LGHNT, CDR2 FRNRAP. In nucleotides, the CDR3 is TGTGCTAGTGGTTTGTTCCAGGGAGGAAGCACCGGGGAGCTGTTTTTT. Translation gives CASGLFQGGSTGELFF.

The V and J genes are TRBV5-1 and TRBJ2-1; 10 bases map to TRBD2. Losses at the gene ends were 0 bases for V and 5 bases for J; bases not matched to a gene: 8. Germline lookup yields CDR1 SGHRS and CDR2 YFSETQ. The CDR3 extends over 17 amino acids. CDR3 coding DNA: TGCGCCAGCAGCTTGGATGTTTGGACTAGCGGAGACAATGAGCAGTTCTTC. Translated: CASSLDVWTSGDNEQFF.

As regards this clonotype: The junction shows a germline mismatch at one end, possibly a read error. V usage is TRBV7-2 and J usage is TRBJ2-4; D gene uncertain. This CDR3 is built from 20 residues. Germline CDR1 is SGHTA and CDR2 is FQGNSA. CDR3 DNA sequence: TGTGCCAGCAGCTTAGCAATCGACACCAAACATCGGTCAGCCAAAAACATTCGGTACTTC. Residues: CASSLAIDTKHRSAKNIRYF.

As to this clonotype: A read error may account for a junction end that differs from germline. The chain recombines TRBV27 with TRBJ1-1; TRBD1 is a possible D gene (6 bases). The CDR3 is 14 amino acids. CDR1 and CDR2 from the germline V gene are MNHEY and SMNVEV (reference sequence). The CDR3 protein is CAGSLILGRGRAFF. The CDR3 DNA reads TGTGCCGGCAGTTTAATCTTGGGCAGGGGAAGAGCTTTCTTT.

The sample holds a few counts of this clonotype. The rearrangement uses TRBV12-5 and TRBJ2-5, with D unclear. The J call is uncertain, as TRBJ2-1 better fits the DNA end. Germline lookup yields CDR1 LGHNT and CDR2 FRNRAP. The CDR3 totals 13 residues. The CDR3 sequence: CASGYGGLGEQFF. CDR3 in DNA: TGTGCTAGTGGCTATGGCGGTCTGGGTGAGCAGTTCTTC.

To note about this clonotype: This clone may be a read error of a much larger clone one base away. CDR3 coding DNA: TGCAGTGCAGGAGGACGGGGGATGAACACCGGGGAGCTGTTTTTT. This encodes CSAGGRGMNTGELFF. This chain connects TRBV20-1 to TRBJ2-2; possibly TRBD2 for D (6 bases). V lost 6 bases and J lost 1, with 15 bases in between. The CDR3 extends over 15 amino acids. CDR1 and CDR2 (germline): DFQATT, SNEGSKA (reference sequence).

This clonotype has a single count. The V gene is TRBV13, the J gene TRBJ2-7; D may be TRBD1 (6 bases). Germline V gene lookup returns CDR1 PRHDT and CDR2 FYEKMQ (reference sequence). Trimming pared 5 bases from V and 6 bases from J, leaving 17 bases between. The CDR3 is 14 residues long. CDR3 DNA sequence: TGTGCCAGCAGCCGAGACAGGTCGGCAGGCGAGCAGTACTTC. Residues: CASSRDRSAGEQYF.

The chain has TRBV29-1 and TRBJ1-4; D is uncertain. The CDR3 has 11 amino acids. The V gene lost 3 bases and the J gene lost 8 bases, with 7 bases spanning the gap. Germline CDR1 reads SQVTM; CDR2 reads ANQGSEA. This chain's CDR3 is CSVDASEKLFF. The DNA for the CDR3 is TGCAGCGTTGACGCTAGCGAAAAACTGTTTTTT.

To note about this clonotype: The junction shows a germline mismatch at one end, possibly a read error. V gene TRBV5-6 combines with J gene TRBJ2-5; no definite D call. The CDR3 loop spans 11 amino acids. The germline gives CDR1 SGHDT, CDR2 YYEEEE. CDR3 sequence (DNA): TGTGTCAGCAGCTTTAGCGAGACCCAGTACTTC. This sequence encodes CVSSFSETQYF.

This clonotype was seen a few times. This chain links TRBV6-5 with TRBJ1-2; 8 bases map to TRBD1. The V segment lost 5 bases and the J segment 8 bases; nucleotides outside the gene matches: 7. This CDR3 spans 13 amino acids. Per the germline V gene, CDR1 is MNHEY and CDR2 is SVGAGI. The CDR3 nucleotides are TGTGCCAGCAGTAGAGGACAGGGTGAAGGCTACACCTTC. Its protein product is CASSRGQGEGYTF.

This clonotype was detected only a few times. V is TRBV5-1 and J is TRBJ1-1; D is unresolved. V was cut by 7 bases and J by 5 bases, with 9 bases left in between. Germline V CDR1 and CDR2: SGHRS, YFSETQ. This CDR3 is built from 11 residues. The CDR3 bases are TGCGCCAGCTTAAGTGGGACTGAAGCTTTCTTT. Translated, it gives CASLSGTEAFF.

This clonotype was found a few times. The V and J genes are TRBV5-1 and TRBJ2-3; 8 bases agree with TRBD2. The V gene's germline CDR1 is SGHRS and CDR2 YFSETQ. The V gene end was trimmed by 4 bases and the J gene end by 4 bases; junction bases not matched to a gene: 14. The CDR3 runs to 17 residues. The CDR3 DNA is TGCGCCAGCAGCCCCCTAATGAGTAGCGGGATAGCAGATACGCAGTATTTT. Its protein product is CASSPLMSSGIADTQYF.

V usage is TRBV7-8 and J usage is TRBJ1-5, with D tentatively TRBD1 (5 bases). Germline V gene lookup returns CDR1 SGHVS and CDR2 FQNEAQ. Deletions cut 4 bases from V and 5 bases from J, with 15 bases between. This CDR3 region has 15 residues. The CDR3 protein is CASSWGVEGYQPQHF. In nucleotides, the CDR3 is TGTGCCAGCAGCTGGGGGGTAGAGGGGTATCAGCCCCAGCATTTT.

This chain links TRBV7-8 with TRBJ1-4; TRBD1 matches 7 bases. V gave up 0 bases and J gave up 2 bases; unmatched junction bases: 0. CDR3 length equals 15 residues. Germline CDR1 SGHVS, CDR2 FQNEAQ. CDR3 in amino acids: CASSLATGTNEKLFF. CDR3 sequence (DNA): TGTGCCAGCAGCTTAGCGACAGGGACTAATGAAAAACTGTTTTTT.

This clonotype occurred once. The chain carries TRBV10-3 and TRBJ2-1; D possibly corresponds to TRBD2 (6 bases). The CDR3 consists of 12 residues. Germline loops: CDR1 ENHRY, CDR2 SYGVKD. The V gene lost 7 bases and the J gene lost 5 bases, with 9 bases spanning the gap. CDR3 residues: CAITDYNNEQFF. Here the CDR3 DNA reads TGTGCCATCACGGACTACAACAATGAGCAGTTCTTC.

The chain has TRBV3-1 and TRBJ2-5; D is undetermined. Looked up from germline, CDR1 is LGHDT and CDR2 is YNNKEL (reference sequence). The CDR3 totals 14 residues. Between the trimmed V and J ends, which lost 0 bases and 0 bases, there was a span of 5 bases. CDR3 sequence reads: CASSQELYQETQYF. The CDR3 nucleotides are TGTGCCAGCAGCCAAGAACTGTACCAAGAGACCCAGTACTTC.

A few counts support this clonotype. The genes are TRBV7-2 and TRBJ1-5; D is uncertain. Between the trimmed V and J ends, which lost 4 bases and 0 bases, there was a span of 7 bases. From germline, CDR1 is SGHTA and CDR2 FQGNSA. The CDR3 extends over 14 amino acids. The CDR3 DNA sequence: TGTGCCAGCAGCTCAATGAATAGCAATCAGCCCCAGCATTTT. Translated, it gives CASSSMNSNQPQHF.

The gene calls are TRBV2 and TRBJ2-5, with 7 bases fitting TRBD2. The end of the DNA aligns better with TRBJ2-7, so the J call may be wrong. Germline lookup yields CDR1 SNHLY and CDR2 FYNNEI. The CDR3 has 15 amino acids. The CDR3 bases are TGTGCCAGCAGTGATGCGGGGGACGACTCCTACGAGCAGTACTTC. Protein sequence: CASSDAGDDSYEQYF.

This clonotype was counted between two and nine times. This chain uses TRBV2 with TRBJ2-7; 7 bases fit TRBD2. Germline CDR1 reads SNHLY; CDR2 reads FYNNEI. Trimming cost V 3 bases and J 2 bases; bases outside gene matches: 4. CDR3 size: 14 residues. CDR3 DNA: TGTGCCAGCAGTGAGGGTAGCGGGCCCTACGAGCAGTACTTC. Translated, it gives CASSEGSGPYEQYF.

Comments on this clonotype: The junction departs from germline at one end; a sequencing error may be responsible. This chain connects TRBV9 to TRBJ2-5; D tentatively reads TRBD1 or TRBD2 (5 bases each). Per germline, CDR1 SGDLS and CDR2 YYNGEE. This CDR3 is 14 amino acids long. CDR3 sequence (DNA): TGCGCCAGCAGCTCCACCGGGACGATGGAGACCCAGTACTTC. This gives the protein CASSSTGTMETQYF.

This clonotype was detected a few times. V and J are TRBV24-1 and TRBJ2-5; 9 nucleotides align to TRBD1. Germline-derived CDR1 and CDR2 are KGHDR and SFDVKD. The CDR3 contains 16 residues. V trimming: 4 bases; J trimming: 5 bases; junction bases outside the gene matches: 10. CDR3 DNA: TGTGCCACCAGTGACCGGTACAGGGGGCTCGGTGAGACCCAGTACTTC. Translating gives CATSDRYRGLGETQYF.